These 14 T cell receptor beta chains were all obtained from the same sample, sequenced in a study of blood T cell repertoires in COVID-19. Sequencing was performed with immunoSEQ multiplex PCR; in TCRdb, only in-frame clones are kept and a portion is missing. Of about 380,000 clones listed, 88% are singletons. Sequences were obtained from PBMCs or T cells enriched from blood (not recorded which). These receptor sequences come from a woman under 30 who had recovered from COVID-19.

This chain links TRBV7-2 with TRBJ1-6; no reliable D call. The V gene's germline CDR1 is SGHTA and CDR2 FQGNSA. The ends were cut back, 2 bases at V and 0 bases at J, with 8 bases in the middle. The CDR3 loop spans 16 amino acids. Here the CDR3 DNA reads TGTGCCAGCAGCTTAACCTCGAGCTCCTATAATTCACCCCTCCACTTT. Its translation: CASSLTSSSYNSPLHF. The whole variable domain, filled in from reference TRBV7-2 and TRBJ1-6, reads GAGVSQSPSNKVTEKGKDVELRCDPISGHTALYWYRQSLGQGLEFLIYFQGNSAPDKSGLPSDRFSAERTGGSVSTLTIQRTQQEDSAVYLCASSLTSSSYNSPLHFGNGTRLTVT.

About this clone itself: This CDR3 is also generated by other DNA sequences in the sample. This rearrangement joins TRBV29-1 to TRBJ2-7, with 8 bases that match TRBD1. With V trimmed by 6 bases and J by 3 bases, 1 base remained unmatched. CDR3 size: 11 residues. Germline CDR1 SQVTM, CDR2 ANQGSEA. The CDR3 region has the DNA TGCAGCGTCGGGACAGGCTACGAGCAGTACTTC. Translating gives CSVGTGYEQYF.

The V and J genes are TRBV12-5 and TRBJ2-7, with D maybe TRBD1 (6 bases). The CDR3 covers 16 residues. Trimming removed 5 bases from V and 0 bases from J, with 17 bases in between. Germline values: CDR1 LGHNT, CDR2 FRNRAP. The CDR3 spells CASGPGNQGSSYEQYF. As DNA, the CDR3 is TGTGCTAGTGGTCCGGGGAATCAGGGGTCCTCCTACGAGCAGTACTTC. Using reference TRBV12-5 and TRBJ2-7 for the parts outside the CDR3, the full variable domain is DARVTQTPRHKVTEMGQEVTMRCQPILGHNTVFWYRQTMMQGLELLAYFRNRAPLDDSGMPKDRFSAEMPDATLATLKIQPSEPRDSAVYFCASGPGNQGSSYEQYFGPGTRLTVT.

V is TRBV5-5 and J is TRBJ1-1; TRBD1 matches 7 bases. Germline CDR1 reads SGHKS; CDR2 reads YYEKEE (reference sequence). This CDR3 has 11 residues. V lost 4 bases, J lost 11 bases, and 5 bases stayed unmatched. CDR3 in amino acids: CASSLGQMAFF. CDR3 in DNA: TGTGCCAGCAGCCTGGGACAGATGGCTTTCTTT.

The V and J genes are TRBV6-5 and TRBJ1-4; maybe TRBD1 (5 bases). Germline lookup yields CDR1 MNHEY and CDR2 SVGAGI. V gave up 7 bases and J gave up 7 bases, with 16 bases separating them. This CDR3 has 14 residues. CDR3 sequence: CASTNGGKGEKLFF. The CDR3 DNA reads TGTGCCAGCACCAACGGGGGGAAGGGTGAAAAACTGTTTTTT.

The rearrangement joins TRBV9 to TRBJ2-1; 11 bases are a match to TRBD2. Germline CDR1 reads SGDLS; CDR2 reads YYNGEE. V lost 0 bases, J lost 6 bases, and 2 bases stayed unmatched. The CDR3 is made up of 15 amino acids. The CDR3 nucleotides are TGTGCCAGCAGCGTAGGAGGGACTAGCGGCAATGAGCAGTTCTTC. Translated, it gives CASSVGGTSGNEQFF.

The J gene is TRBJ2-7, the V gene TRBV4-3; D not certain. The germline V gene has CDR1 LGHNA and CDR2 YSLEER. The CDR3 consists of 13 residues. Trimming left V 4 bases short and J 5 bases short, with 12 bases between. CDR3 in DNA: TGCGCCAGCAGCCCACGACTCTGGGACGAGCAGTACTTC. Encoded protein: CASSPRLWDEQYF.

The chain is built from TRBV9 and TRBJ2-1; 9 bases match TRBD2. Unmatched junction bases numbered 8, after V lost 0 bases and J lost 4 bases. CDR1 and CDR2 (germline): SGDLS, YYNGEE. The CDR3 consists of 17 residues. This CDR3 is CASSVGVAGALYNEQFF. The CDR3 DNA reads as TGTGCCAGCAGCGTAGGAGTAGCGGGGGCGTTATACAATGAGCAGTTCTTC.

This sequence joins TRBV5-6 and TRBJ1-6, with D unresolved. The V gene's germline CDR1 is SGHDT and CDR2 YYEEEE. The CDR3 length is 14 residues. Trimming pared 3 bases from V and 13 bases from J, leaving 17 bases between. CDR3 sequence: CASSSRGEGFPLHF. The CDR3 coding sequence is TGTGCCAGCAGCTCGCGCGGGGAGGGATTCCCCCTCCACTTT.

The V call is TRBV7-3, the J call TRBJ1-2, with 8 bases identical to TRBD1. The CDR3 consists of 14 residues. J lost 7 bases, V lost 2 bases, and 6 bases had no gene match. Germline loops: CDR1 SGHTA, CDR2 FQGTGA. The CDR3 nucleotides read TGTGCCAGCAGCTTAGGGTCCAGGGGGCTTGGCTACACCTTC. Translation: CASSLGSRGLGYTF.

This sequence joins TRBV7-9 and TRBJ1-2; TRBD1 aligns across 7 bases. The germline V gene encodes CDR1 SEHNR and CDR2 FQNEAQ (reference sequence). The V and J ends lost 6 bases and 0 bases, in that order; junction bases with no gene match: 7. CDR3 length equals 15 residues. CDR3 DNA sequence: TGTGCCAGCAGGCATGGGACAGCAGCTAACTATGGCTACACCTTC. Translation: CASRHGTAANYGYTF. The complete variable domain, with remaining parts taken from reference TRBV7-9 and TRBJ1-2, reads DTGVSQNPRHKITKRGQNVTFRCDPISEHNRLYWYRQTLGQGPEFLTYFQNEAQLEKSRLLSDRFSAERPKGSFSTLEIQRTEQGDSAMYLCASRHGTAANYGYTFGSGTRLTVV.

The chain has TRBV6-5 and TRBJ1-2, with TRBD1 identical over 8 bases. Germline CDR1 MNHEY, CDR2 SVGAGI. V shed 8 bases and J 0 bases; nucleotides not matched to a gene: 5. This CDR3 is 14 amino acids long. The CDR3 DNA is TGTGCCAGCTTTTCGGGACAGGCTAACTATGGCTACACCTTC. The encoded protein is CASFSGQANYGYTF.

The chain recombines TRBV6-4 with TRBJ2-1; perhaps TRBD2 as D (7 bases). CDR3 length equals 15 residues. Germline V gives CDR1 MRHNA, CDR2 SNTAGT. V lost 3 bases and J lost 3, with 12 bases in between. The CDR3 reads CASSEGGGGYNEQFF. The CDR3 region has the DNA TGTGCCAGCAGTGAAGGAGGGGGGGGCTACAATGAGCAGTTCTTC.

This clone is a singleton in its sample. The chain links TRBV4-1 to TRBJ2-7; 8 bases fit TRBD2. Germline CDR1 MGHRA, CDR2 YSYEKL. The CDR3 is 16 residues long. The V gene end was trimmed by 1 base and the J gene end by 2 bases; junction bases not matched to a gene: 7. DNA of the CDR3: TGCGCCAGCAGCCAAGTAGCTCGGGGGGGCACCTACGAGCAGTACTTC. Translating gives CASSQVARGGTYEQYF.